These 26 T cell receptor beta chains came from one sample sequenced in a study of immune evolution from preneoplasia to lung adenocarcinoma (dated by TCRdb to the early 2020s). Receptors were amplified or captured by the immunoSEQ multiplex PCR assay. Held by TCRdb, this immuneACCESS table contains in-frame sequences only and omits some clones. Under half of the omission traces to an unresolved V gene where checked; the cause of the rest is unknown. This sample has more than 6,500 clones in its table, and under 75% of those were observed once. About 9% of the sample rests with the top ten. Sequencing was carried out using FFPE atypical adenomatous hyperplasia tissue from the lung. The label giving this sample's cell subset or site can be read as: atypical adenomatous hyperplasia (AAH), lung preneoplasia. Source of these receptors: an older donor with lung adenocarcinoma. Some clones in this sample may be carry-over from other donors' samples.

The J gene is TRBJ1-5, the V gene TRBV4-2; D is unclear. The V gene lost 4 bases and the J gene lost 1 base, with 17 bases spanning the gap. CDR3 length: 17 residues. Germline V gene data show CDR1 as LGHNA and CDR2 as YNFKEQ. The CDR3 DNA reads TGTGCCAGCAGCCCATCTTCGAGCGCCCCGAGCAATCAGCCCCAGCATTTT. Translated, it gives CASSPSSSAPSNQPQHF.

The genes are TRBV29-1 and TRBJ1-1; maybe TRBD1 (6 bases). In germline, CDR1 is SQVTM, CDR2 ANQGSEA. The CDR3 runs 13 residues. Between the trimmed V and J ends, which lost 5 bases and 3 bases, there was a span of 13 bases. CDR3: CSVNGGPYTEAFF. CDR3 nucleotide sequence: TGCAGCGTTAACGGGGGCCCGTACACTGAAGCTTTCTTT.

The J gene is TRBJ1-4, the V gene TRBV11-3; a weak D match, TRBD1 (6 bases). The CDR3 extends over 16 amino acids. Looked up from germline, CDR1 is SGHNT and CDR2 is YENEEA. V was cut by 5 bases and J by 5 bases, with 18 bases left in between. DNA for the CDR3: TGTGCCAGCAGCCTACCCGGGGCGGGGGCGAATGAAAAACTGTTTTTT. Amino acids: CASSLPGAGANEKLFF.

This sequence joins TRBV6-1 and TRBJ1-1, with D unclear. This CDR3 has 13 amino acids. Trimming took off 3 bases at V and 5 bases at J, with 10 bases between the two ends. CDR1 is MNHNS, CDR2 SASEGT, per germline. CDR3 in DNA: TGTGCCAGCAGTGATATCGGGTGGACTGAAGCTTTCTTT. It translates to CASSDIGWTEAFF.

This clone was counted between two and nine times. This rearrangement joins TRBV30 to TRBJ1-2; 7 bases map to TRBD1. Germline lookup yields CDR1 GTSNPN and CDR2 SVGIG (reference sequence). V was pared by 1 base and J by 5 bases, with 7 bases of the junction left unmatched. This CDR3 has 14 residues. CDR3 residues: CAWSATGLNYGYTF. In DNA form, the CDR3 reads TGTGCCTGGAGTGCGACAGGGCTAAATTATGGCTACACCTTC.

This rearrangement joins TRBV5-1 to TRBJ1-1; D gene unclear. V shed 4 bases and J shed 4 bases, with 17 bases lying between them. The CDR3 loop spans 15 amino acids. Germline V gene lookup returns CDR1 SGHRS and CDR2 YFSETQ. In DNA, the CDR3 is TGCGCCAGCAGCACCTTGGGAGCGGGTGGCACTGAAGCTTTCTTT. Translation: CASSTLGAGGTEAFF.

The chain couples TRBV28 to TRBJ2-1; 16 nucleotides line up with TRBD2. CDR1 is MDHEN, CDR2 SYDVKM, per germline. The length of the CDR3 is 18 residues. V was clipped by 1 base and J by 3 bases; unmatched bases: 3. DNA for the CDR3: TGTGCCAGCAGTTTATCGGGACTAGCGGGGGGGATCTACAATGAGCAGTTCTTC. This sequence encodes CASSLSGLAGGIYNEQFF. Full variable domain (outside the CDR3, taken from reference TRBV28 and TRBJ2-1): DVKVTQSSRYLVKRTGEKVFLECVQDMDHENMFWYRQDPGLGLRLIYFSYDVKMKEKGDIPEGYSVSREKKERFSLILESASTNQTSMYLCASSLSGLAGGIYNEQFFGPGTRLTVL.

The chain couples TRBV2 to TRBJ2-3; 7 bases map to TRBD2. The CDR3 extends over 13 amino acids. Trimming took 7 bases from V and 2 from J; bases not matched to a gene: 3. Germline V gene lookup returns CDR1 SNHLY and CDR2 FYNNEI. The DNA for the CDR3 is TGTGCCAGCAACCAGCGGGACACAGATACGCAGTATTTT. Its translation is CASNQRDTDTQYF.

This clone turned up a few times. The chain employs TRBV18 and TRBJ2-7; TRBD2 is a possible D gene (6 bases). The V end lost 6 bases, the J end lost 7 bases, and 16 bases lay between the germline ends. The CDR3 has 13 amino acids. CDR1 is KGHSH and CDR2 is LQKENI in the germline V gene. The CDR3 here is CASSHRDSPEQYF. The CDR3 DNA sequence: TGTGCCAGCTCGCATCGGGACTCCCCAGAGCAGTACTTC.

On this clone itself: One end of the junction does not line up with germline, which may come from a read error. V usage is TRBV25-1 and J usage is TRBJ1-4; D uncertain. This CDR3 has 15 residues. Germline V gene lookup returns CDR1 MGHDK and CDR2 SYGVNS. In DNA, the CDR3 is TGTGCCGGCAGTGGCCTAATTGTGGCTAATGAAAAACTGTTTTTT. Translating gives CAGSGLIVANEKLFF.

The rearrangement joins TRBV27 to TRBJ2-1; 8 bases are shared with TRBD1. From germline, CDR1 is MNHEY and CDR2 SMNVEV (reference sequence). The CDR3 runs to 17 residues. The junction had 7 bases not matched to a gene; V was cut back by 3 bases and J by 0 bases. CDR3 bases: TGTGCCAGCAGTTTCTCAGGGGGCTCTAGCTCCTACAATGAGCAGTTCTTC. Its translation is CASSFSGGSSSYNEQFF.

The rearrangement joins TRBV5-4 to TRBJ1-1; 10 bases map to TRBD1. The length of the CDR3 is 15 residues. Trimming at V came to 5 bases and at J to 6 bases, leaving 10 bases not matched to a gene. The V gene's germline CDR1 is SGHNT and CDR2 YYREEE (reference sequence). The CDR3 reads CASSPWTGGMAEAFF. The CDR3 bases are TGTGCCAGCAGTCCCTGGACAGGGGGGATGGCTGAAGCTTTCTTT.

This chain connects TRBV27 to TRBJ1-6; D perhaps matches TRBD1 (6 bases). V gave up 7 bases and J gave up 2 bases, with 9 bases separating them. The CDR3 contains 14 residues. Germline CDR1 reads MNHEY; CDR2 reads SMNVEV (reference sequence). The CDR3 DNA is TGTGCCAGCAACGGGGGGCCCTATAATTCACCCCTCCACTTT. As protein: CASNGGPYNSPLHF.

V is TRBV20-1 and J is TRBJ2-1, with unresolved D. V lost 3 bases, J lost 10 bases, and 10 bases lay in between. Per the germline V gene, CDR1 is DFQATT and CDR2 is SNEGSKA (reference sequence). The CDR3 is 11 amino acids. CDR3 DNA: TGCAGTGCTAGCAATCGGCCGGAGCAGTTCTTC. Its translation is CSASNRPEQFF.

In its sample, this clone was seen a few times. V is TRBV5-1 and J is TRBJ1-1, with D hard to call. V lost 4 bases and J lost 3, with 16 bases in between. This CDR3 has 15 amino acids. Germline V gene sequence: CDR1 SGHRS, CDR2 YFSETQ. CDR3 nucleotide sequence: TGCGCCAGCAGCAGTGATGGCCGCGGGCACACTGAAGCTTTCTTT. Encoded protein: CASSSDGRGHTEAFF.

CDR3 residues: CASSPGDNQPQHF. DNA for the CDR3: TGTGCCAGCTCACCAGGGGACAATCAGCCCCAGCATTTT. The chain combines TRBV18 with TRBJ1-5, with D uncertain. CDR1 is KGHSH and CDR2 is LQKENI in the germline V gene. V was shortened by 2 bases and J by 3 bases, with 5 bases between the two germline ends. This CDR3 comprises 13 residues.

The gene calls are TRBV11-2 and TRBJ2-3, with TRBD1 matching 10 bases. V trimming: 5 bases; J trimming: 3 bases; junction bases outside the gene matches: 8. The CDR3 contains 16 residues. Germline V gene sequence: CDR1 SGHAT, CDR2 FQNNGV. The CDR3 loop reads CASSKPDRGLTDTQYF. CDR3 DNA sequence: TGTGCCAGCAGCAAACCTGACAGGGGGCTAACAGATACGCAGTATTTT. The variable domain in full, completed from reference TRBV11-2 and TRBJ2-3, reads EAGVAQSPRYKIIEKRQSVAFWCNPISGHATLYWYQQILGQGPKLLIQFQNNGVVDDSQLPKDRFSAERLKGVDSTLKIQPAKLEDSAVYLCASSKPDRGLTDTQYFGPGTRLTVL.

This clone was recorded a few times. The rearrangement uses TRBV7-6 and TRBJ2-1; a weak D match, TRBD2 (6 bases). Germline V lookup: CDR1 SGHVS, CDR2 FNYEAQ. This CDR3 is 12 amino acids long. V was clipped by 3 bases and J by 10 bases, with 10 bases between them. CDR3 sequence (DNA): TGTGCCAGCAGCTTCGGGGGAGCCGAGCAGTTCTTC. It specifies CASSFGGAEQFF.

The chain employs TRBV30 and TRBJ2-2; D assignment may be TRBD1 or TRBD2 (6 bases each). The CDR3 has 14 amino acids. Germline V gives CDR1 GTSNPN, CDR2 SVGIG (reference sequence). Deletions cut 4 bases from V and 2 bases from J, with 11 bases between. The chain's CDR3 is CAWKGGINTGELFF. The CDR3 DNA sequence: TGTGCCTGGAAAGGGGGGATAAACACCGGGGAGCTGTTTTTT.

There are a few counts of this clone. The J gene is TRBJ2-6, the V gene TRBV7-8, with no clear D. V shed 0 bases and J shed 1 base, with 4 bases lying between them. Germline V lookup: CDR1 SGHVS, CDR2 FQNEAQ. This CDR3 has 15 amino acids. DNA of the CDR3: TGTGCCAGCAGCTTAGCCGGGTCTGGGGCCAACGTCCTGACTTTC. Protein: CASSLAGSGANVLTF.

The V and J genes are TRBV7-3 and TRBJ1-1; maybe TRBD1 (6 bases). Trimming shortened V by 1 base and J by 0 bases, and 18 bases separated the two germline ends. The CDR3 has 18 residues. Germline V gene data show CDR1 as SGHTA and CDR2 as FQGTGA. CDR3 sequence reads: CASSLKVRGPAMNTEAFF. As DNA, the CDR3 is TGTGCCAGCAGCTTAAAGGTCAGGGGACCCGCCATGAACACTGAAGCTTTCTTT.

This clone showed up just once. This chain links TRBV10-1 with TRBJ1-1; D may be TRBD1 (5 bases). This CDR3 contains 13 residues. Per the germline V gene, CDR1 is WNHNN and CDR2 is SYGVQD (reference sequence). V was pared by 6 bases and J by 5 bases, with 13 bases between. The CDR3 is CASSPGPRTEAFF. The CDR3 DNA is TGCGCCAGCAGCCCAGGGCCTAGGACTGAAGCTTTCTTT.

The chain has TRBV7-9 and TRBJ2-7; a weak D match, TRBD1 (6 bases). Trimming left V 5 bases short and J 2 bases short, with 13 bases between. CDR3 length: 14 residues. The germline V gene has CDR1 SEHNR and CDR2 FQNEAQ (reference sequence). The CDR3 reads CASSTETGAYEQYF. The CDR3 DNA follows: TGTGCCAGCAGCACCGAGACAGGCGCCTACGAGCAGTACTTC. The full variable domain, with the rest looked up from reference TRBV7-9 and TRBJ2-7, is DTGVSQNPRHKITKRGQNVTFRCDPISEHNRLYWYRQTLGQGPEFLTYFQNEAQLEKSRLLSDRFSAERPKGSFSTLEIQRTEQGDSAMYLCASSTETGAYEQYFGPGTRLTVT.

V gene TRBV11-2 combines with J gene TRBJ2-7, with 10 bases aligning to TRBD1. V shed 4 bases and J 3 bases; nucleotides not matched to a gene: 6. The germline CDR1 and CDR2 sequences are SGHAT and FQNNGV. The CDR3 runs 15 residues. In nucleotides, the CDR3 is TGTGCCAGCAGCTCAATGGACAGGGGGAACTACGAGCAGTACTTC. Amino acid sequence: CASSSMDRGNYEQYF. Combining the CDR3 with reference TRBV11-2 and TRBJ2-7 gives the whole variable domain EAGVAQSPRYKIIEKRQSVAFWCNPISGHATLYWYQQILGQGPKLLIQFQNNGVVDDSQLPKDRFSAERLKGVDSTLKIQPAKLEDSAVYLCASSSMDRGNYEQYFGPGTRLTVT.

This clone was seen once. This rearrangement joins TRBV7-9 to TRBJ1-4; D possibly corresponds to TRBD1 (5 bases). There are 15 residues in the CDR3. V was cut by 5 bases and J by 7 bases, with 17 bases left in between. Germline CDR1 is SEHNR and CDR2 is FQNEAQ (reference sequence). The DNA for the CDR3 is TGTGCCAGCAGCGCGACGGGGAGGGGTGGTGAAAAACTGTTTTTT. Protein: CASSATGRGGEKLFF. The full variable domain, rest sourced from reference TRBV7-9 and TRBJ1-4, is DTGVSQNPRHKITKRGQNVTFRCDPISEHNRLYWYRQTLGQGPEFLTYFQNEAQLEKSRLLSDRFSAERPKGSFSTLEIQRTEQGDSAMYLCASSATGRGGEKLFFGSGTQLSVL.

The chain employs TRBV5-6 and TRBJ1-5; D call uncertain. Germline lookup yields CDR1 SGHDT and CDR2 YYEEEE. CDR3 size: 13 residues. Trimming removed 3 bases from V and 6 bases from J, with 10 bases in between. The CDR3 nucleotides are TGTGCCAGCAGCTCCAATCGGTTTCAGCCCCAGCATTTT. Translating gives CASSSNRFQPQHF.